Below are 9 T cell receptor beta chains sequenced from a single sample in a study of T-cell reconstitution after alpha-beta-depleted transplantation in children. Unique molecular identifiers were used in preparing the TCRbeta library. TCRdb re-analysed the PCR reads in MiXCR, keeping a single row per CDR3 protein. The data contain 300,000 to 400,000 distinct CDR3 sequences, about a sixth of them singletons. The sample here was PBMCs, mostly from graft donor cells, taken 360 days after TCRalphabeta/CD19-depleted stem cell transplant. The receptors were gathered from a male patient aged 2 to 9 who had a stem cell transplant for acute lymphoblastic leukemia, so the T cells may come from the graft donor.

The chain is built from TRBV10-3 and TRBJ2-6; 13 bases are a match to TRBD2. J was trimmed by 3 bases and V by 3 bases; bases with no gene match: 5. Germline V CDR1 and CDR2: ENHRY, SYGVKD. The CDR3 totals 18 residues. CDR3 residues: CAISDPGLAGNGANVLTF. The CDR3 DNA sequence: TGTGCCATCAGTGACCCGGGACTAGCGGGAAATGGGGCCAACGTCCTGACTTTC.

CDR3: CASSVVATGIYEQYF. The CDR3 DNA is TGTGCCAGCAGCGTAGTAGCGACCGGGATTTACGAGCAGTACTTC. The chain has TRBV9 and TRBJ2-7; TRBD2 might be the D (5 bases). This CDR3 is 15 amino acids long. With 0 bases removed from V and 4 bases from J, the gap between germline ends came to 14 bases. Germline V CDR1 and CDR2: SGDLS, YYNGEE.

This clonotype was seen more than once but under ten times. V gene TRBV14 combines with J gene TRBJ2-1; D call uncertain. Germline CDR1 and CDR2: SGHDN and FVKESK. The CDR3 spans 14 residues. V lost 0 bases and J 8 bases, leaving 11 bases between the germline ends. In DNA form, the CDR3 reads TGTGCCAGCAGCCAAGATCCCAGCTCGGATGAGCAGTTCTTC. It is translated as CASSQDPSSDEQFF.

In the case of this clonotype: Mismatch with germline at one junction end may stem from a read error. The chain links TRBV4-1 to TRBJ2-5, with 10 bases aligning to TRBD2. CDR3 length: 17 amino acids. Germline-derived CDR1 and CDR2 are MGHRA and YSYEKL. The CDR3: CAISHRGPAGGGETQYF. In DNA form, the CDR3 reads TGCGCCATCAGCCATCGGGGTCCAGCGGGAGGGGGGGAGACCCAGTACTTC.

This clonotype was seen more than once but under ten times. The chain is built from TRBV6-1 and TRBJ2-7, with D unresolved. V gave up 10 bases and J gave up 2 bases, with 12 bases separating them. Per germline, CDR1 MNHNS and CDR2 SASEGT. The length of the CDR3 is 12 residues. This CDR3 reads CATFYSPYEQYF. The CDR3 region has the DNA TGTGCCACCTTTTATAGTCCCTACGAGCAGTACTTC.

The chain recombines TRBV5-5 with TRBJ2-7, with 8 bases lining up with TRBD2. There are 15 residues in the CDR3. The germline CDR1 and CDR2 sequences are SGHKS and YYEKEE (reference sequence). J lost 2 bases, V lost 4 bases, and 8 bases had no gene match. The CDR3 nucleotides read TGTGCCAGCAGCCTGACCGGGACTAGTGCCTACGAGCAGTACTTC. Protein: CASSLTGTSAYEQYF. Complete variable domain (other parts from reference TRBV5-5 and TRBJ2-7): DAGVTQSPTHLIKTRGQQVTLRCSPISGHKSVSWYQQVLGQGPQFIFQYYEKEERGRGNFPDRFSARQFPNYSSELNVNALLLGDSALYLCASSLTGTSAYEQYFGPGTRLTVT.

In DNA form, the CDR3 reads TGTGCCACCAAGAAAGGACAGGGTCCGTACATTCAGTACTTC. It encodes CATKKGQGPYIQYF. The V gene is TRBV15, the J gene TRBJ2-4, with 8 bases matching TRBD1. The V gene end was trimmed by 7 bases and the J gene end by 8 bases; junction bases not matched to a gene: 10. Germline V gene lookup returns CDR1 LNHNV and CDR2 YYDKDF (reference sequence). The CDR3 loop spans 14 amino acids. Full variable domain (missing parts from reference TRBV15 and TRBJ2-4): DAMVIQNPRYQVTQFGKPVTLSCSQTLNHNVMYWYQQKSSQAPKLLFHYYDKDFNNEADTPDNFQSRRPNTSFCFLDIRSPGLGDTAMYLCATKKGQGPYIQYFGAGTRLSVL.

The CDR3: CAITDRDREAYEQYF. CDR3 coding DNA: TGTGCCATCACCGACCGGGACAGGGAGGCCTACGAGCAGTACTTC. This chain connects TRBV10-3 to TRBJ2-7, with 9 bases aligning to TRBD1. The CDR3 has 15 residues. CDR1 and CDR2 from the germline V gene are ENHRY and SYGVKD. J gave up 2 bases and V 7 bases, and 9 bases lay outside the gene matches.

This clonotype has more than one count but fewer than ten. The chain uses TRBV4-2 and TRBJ2-1, with 15 bases fitting TRBD2. Germline V gives CDR1 LGHNA, CDR2 YNFKEQ. The J segment lost 3 bases and the V segment lost 5 bases, leaving 11 bases of the junction unmatched. The CDR3 contains 19 residues. DNA for the CDR3: TGTGCCAGCAGCATCGACGGACTAGCGGGAGGGCTTCGCTACAATGAGCAGTTCTTC. This sequence encodes CASSIDGLAGGLRYNEQFF.